This entry lists 21 T cell receptor beta chains sequenced from one sample in a study of T cell changes during pregnancy in multiple sclerosis. The assay was immunoSEQ multiplex PCR, and TCRdb's table has in-frame clones only and misses some. The sample has around 130,000 clones, 90% to 95% seen once. This specimen was peripheral blood, taken before pregnancy. The receptors stem from a female donor with multiple sclerosis, enrolled in a pregnancy study.

V is TRBV9 and J is TRBJ1-2; 10 bases align to TRBD1. CDR1 SGDLS and CDR2 YYNGEE come from the germline V gene. The CDR3 consists of 16 residues. The J segment lost 5 bases and the V segment lost 5 bases, leaving 12 bases of the junction unmatched. CDR3 bases: TGTGCCAGCAGTGAAGCCTGGACAGGGGGGAAGTATGGCTACACCTTC. This gives the protein CASSEAWTGGKYGYTF.

The chain uses TRBV6-5 and TRBJ1-5; perhaps TRBD1 as D (5 bases). Germline-derived CDR1 and CDR2 are MNHEY and SVGAGI. The length of the CDR3 is 14 residues. V was clipped by 5 bases and J by 1 base, with 9 bases between them. The CDR3 nucleotides are TGTGCCAGCAGTGGACACCCCAGCAATCAGCCCCAGCATTTT. This gives the protein CASSGHPSNQPQHF.

This sequence joins TRBV5-1 and TRBJ1-1; 9 bases line up with TRBD1. This CDR3 spans 15 amino acids. Germline CDR1 reads SGHRS; CDR2 reads YFSETQ. V lost 3 bases, J lost 0 bases, and 3 bases stayed unmatched. This CDR3 reads CASSSGQGVNTEAFF. CDR3 in DNA: TGCGCCAGCAGCTCGGGACAGGGCGTGAACACTGAAGCTTTCTTT.

The gene calls are TRBV7-9 and TRBJ1-5; a possible D gene is TRBD1 (5 bases). The CDR3 has 17 residues. V lost 0 bases, J lost 0 bases, and 12 bases lay in between. Germline CDR1 and CDR2: SEHNR and FQNEAQ (reference sequence). CDR3 loop: CASSLAVDSYSNQPQHF. CDR3 in DNA: TGTGCCAGCAGCTTAGCGGTTGACAGTTATAGCAATCAGCCCCAGCATTTT.

This chain uses TRBV4-1 with TRBJ2-7, with TRBD2 matching over 11 bases. After removal of 4 bases from V and 5 bases from J, the junction contained 13 bases not matched to a gene. CDR1 MGHRA and CDR2 YSYEKL come from the germline V gene. This CDR3 has 17 amino acids. DNA of the CDR3: TGCGCCAGCAGCCTCAGGACTAGCGGGTGGGACCGTGACGAGCAGTACTTC. Translation: CASSLRTSGWDRDEQYF.

For this clone: It is likely a read error, because the conserved phenylalanine at the end of the CDR3 is missing. The DNA is omitted, as the CDR3 cannot be located on it reliably, and the CDR3 follows TCRdb's listing. The chain carries TRBV7-8 and TRBJ1-6. A total of 10 residues make up the CDR3, ends included. Germline V gives CDR1 SGHVS, CDR2 FQNEAQ. The chain's CDR3 is CASSFTDYKR.

The chain has TRBV7-3 and TRBJ2-2; no reliable D call. Germline CDR1 is SGHTA and CDR2 is FQGTGA. The CDR3 extends over 12 amino acids. Trimming cost V 2 bases and J 6 bases, with 4 bases left between them. This CDR3 reads CASSLEPGELFF. The CDR3 DNA is TGTGCCAGCAGCTTAGAGCCCGGGGAGCTGTTTTTT.

The V and J genes are TRBV19 and TRBJ1-5; D may be TRBD1 (5 bases). CDR3 length: 15 amino acids. Germline V lookup: CDR1 LNHDA, CDR2 SQIVND (reference sequence). V was trimmed by 4 bases and J by 3 bases, leaving 13 bases between them. CDR3 sequence: CASSNRAGDNQPQHF. CDR3 in DNA: TGTGCCAGTAGTAACCGGGCGGGGGACAATCAGCCCCAGCATTTT.

The V and J genes are TRBV29-1 and TRBJ2-7; TRBD1 matches 8 bases. Germline lookup yields CDR1 SQVTM and CDR2 ANQGSEA. V lost 7 bases to trimming and J lost 3 bases; unmatched junction nucleotides: 17. The CDR3 is 16 residues long. This CDR3 reads CSAQDRAKGPLYEQYF. The CDR3 bases are TGCAGCGCTCAGGACAGGGCCAAAGGGCCCCTCTACGAGCAGTACTTC.

The chain is built from TRBV6-5 and TRBJ1-6, with D possibly matching TRBD1 (5 bases). Per the germline V gene, CDR1 is MNHEY and CDR2 is SVGAGI. The CDR3 is 16 amino acids. The V end lost 0 bases, the J end lost 7 bases, and 13 bases lay between the germline ends. DNA for the CDR3: TGTGCCAGCAGTTACTCATTGGCAGGGTCAAATTCACCCCTCCACTTT. It is translated as CASSYSLAGSNSPLHF.

This clone showed up just a few times. The chain has TRBV4-2 and TRBJ1-2, with 7 positions matching TRBD1. From germline, CDR1 is LGHNA and CDR2 YNFKEQ. V lost 2 bases, J lost 7 bases, and 13 bases stayed unmatched. This CDR3 is built from 16 residues. As DNA, the CDR3 is TGTGCCAGCAGCCAACCCACCGGGACAGCTGGTGGTGGCTACACCTTC. It encodes CASSQPTGTAGGGYTF.

The chain carries TRBV18 and TRBJ2-3; D gene unclear. Looked up from germline, CDR1 is KGHSH and CDR2 is LQKENI. The CDR3 runs 15 residues. The ends were cut back, 0 bases at V and 0 bases at J, with 7 bases in the middle. CDR3 nucleotide sequence: TGTGCCAGCTCACCACCGGTGACTAGCACAGATACGCAGTATTTT. Protein: CASSPPVTSTDTQYF. The full variable domain, its missing parts supplied by reference TRBV18 and TRBJ2-3, is NAGVMQNPRHLVRRRGQEARLRCSPMKGHSHVYWYRQLPEEGLKFMVYLQKENIIDESGMPKERFSAEFPKEGPSILRIQQVVRGDSAAYFCASSPPVTSTDTQYFGPGTRLTVL.

The rearrangement links TRBV28 to TRBJ1-1; D uncertain. The germline V and J ends were trimmed by 2 bases and 4 bases, with 11 bases remaining between them. Germline CDR1 MDHEN, CDR2 SYDVKM. CDR3 length equals 14 residues. The CDR3 region is CASSLKPRSTEAFF. The CDR3 nucleotides are TGTGCCAGCAGTTTAAAACCGAGGAGCACTGAAGCTTTCTTT.

The V and J genes are TRBV10-2 and TRBJ2-3, with 8 bases aligning to TRBD1. Germline lookup yields CDR1 WSHSY and CDR2 SAAADI. The CDR3 loop spans 16 amino acids. J was trimmed by 2 bases and V by 0 bases; bases with no gene match: 4. The CDR3 here is CASSESGRGPTDTQYF. The CDR3 DNA reads as TGCGCCAGCAGTGAGTCCGGCAGGGGGCCCACAGATACGCAGTATTTT.

The chain carries TRBV27 and TRBJ2-1; 11 bases line up with TRBD2. Unmatched junction bases numbered 7, after V lost 6 bases and J lost 9 bases. Germline V gives CDR1 MNHEY, CDR2 SMNVEV (reference sequence). CDR3 size: 14 residues. CDR3: CASSPTSGRGEQFF. CDR3 bases: TGTGCCAGCAGCCCCACTAGCGGGAGAGGTGAGCAGTTCTTC.

The V call is TRBV9, the J call TRBJ2-5, with 14 bases that match TRBD2. There are 16 residues in the CDR3. The germline gives CDR1 SGDLS, CDR2 YYNGEE. Germline trimming cut 1 base from V and 5 bases from J; bases unmatched to any gene: 4. CDR3 loop: CASSVRGTSGGETQYF. DNA of the CDR3: TGTGCCAGCAGCGTACGCGGGACTAGCGGGGGCGAGACCCAGTACTTC.

This clone was picked up a small number of times. This chain connects TRBV18 to TRBJ1-1; D is possibly TRBD1 (6 bases). The ends were cut back, 6 bases at V and 5 bases at J, with 22 bases in the middle. CDR3 length: 16 amino acids. Germline V gives CDR1 KGHSH, CDR2 LQKENI. The CDR3 here is CASSSPVTGYYTEAFF. The CDR3 region has the DNA TGTGCCAGCTCGTCACCGGTAACAGGGTATTATACTGAAGCTTTCTTT. Full variable domain (rest looked up from reference TRBV18 and TRBJ1-1): NAGVMQNPRHLVRRRGQEARLRCSPMKGHSHVYWYRQLPEEGLKFMVYLQKENIIDESGMPKERFSAEFPKEGPSILRIQQVVRGDSAAYFCASSSPVTGYYTEAFFGQGTRLTVV.

The chain is built from TRBV9 and TRBJ1-2, with a possible D match to TRBD1 (5 bases). The V end was cut by 3 bases, the J end by 6 bases, with 21 bases between. CDR1 SGDLS and CDR2 YYNGEE come from the germline V gene. The CDR3 consists of 16 residues. This chain's CDR3 is CASSGQGIPGIDGYTF. Here the CDR3 DNA reads TGTGCCAGCAGCGGACAAGGGATTCCAGGGATCGATGGCTACACCTTC.

J is TRBJ2-5 and V is TRBV6-1; no clear D. The germline V gene encodes CDR1 MNHNS and CDR2 SASEGT. V lost 4 bases and J lost 7, with 4 bases in between. This CDR3 is built from 10 residues. The CDR3 nucleotides are TGTGCCAGCAGTGGGCCGACCCAGTACTTC. Protein product: CASSGPTQYF.

The rearrangement uses TRBV27 and TRBJ2-6; D perhaps matches TRBD2 (6 bases). The CDR3 consists of 15 residues. The V end was cut by 5 bases, the J end by 0 bases, with 8 bases between. Germline CDR1 is MNHEY and CDR2 is SMNVEV (reference sequence). The CDR3 region is CASSGRSSGANVLTF. CDR3 coding DNA: TGTGCCAGCAGTGGGAGGAGCTCTGGGGCCAACGTCCTGACTTTC.

This chain uses TRBV30 with TRBJ2-7, with D possibly TRBD1 on 5 matching bases. This CDR3 spans 15 amino acids. Trimming stripped 1 base from V and 0 bases from J, with 13 bases between. The germline V gene has CDR1 GTSNPN and CDR2 SVGIG (reference sequence). This CDR3 reads CAWSDRPSSSYEQYF. CDR3 coding DNA: TGTGCCTGGAGTGACAGGCCCTCTAGCTCCTACGAGCAGTACTTC.